This TCR beta chain was documented in a study of shared T cell receptors in the human thymus. The method was immunoSEQ multiplex PCR; TCRdb's version includes in-frame clones alone and lacks a portion of them. The sample records under 450,000 clones, over 90% being singletons. The specimen sequenced was thymocytes. The receptor was isolated from a human donor.

The CDR3 coding sequence is TGTGCCAGCAGTTTAGGAGGGACGGTGAACACTGAAGCTTTCTTT. Its translation: CASSLGGTVNTEAFF. This chain uses TRBV27 with TRBJ1-1; D may be TRBD1 (5 bases). V dropped 2 bases and J dropped 0 bases, with 10 bases sitting between them. Germline CDR1 reads MNHEY; CDR2 reads SMNVEV (reference sequence). The CDR3 sequence is 15 residues long.